Shown below are 3 T cell receptor beta chains from a single sample sequenced in a study of blood T cell repertoires in COVID-19. Assay used: immunoSEQ multiplex PCR; TCRdb lists only in-frame clones, some missing. The table lists 150,000 or so clones, roughly 85% of them singletons, with more than 5% in the top ten. Sequencing was carried out using peripheral blood. Every receptor here comes from a human donor in a cohort sampled during active COVID-19.

As DNA, the CDR3 is TGTGCCAGCAGCTTAGATCAAAACACTGAAGCTTTCTTT. This encodes CASSLDQNTEAFF. The chain has TRBV11-2 and TRBJ1-1; D is ambiguous. The CDR3 has 13 amino acids. V lost 0 bases and J 2 bases, leaving 4 bases between the germline ends. Per germline, CDR1 SGHAT and CDR2 FQNNGV.

The V call is TRBV14, the J call TRBJ1-2, with 7 bases fitting TRBD1. From germline, CDR1 is SGHDN and CDR2 FVKESK. The CDR3 spans 15 residues. Trimming cost V 2 bases and J 3 bases; bases outside gene matches: 6. The CDR3: CASSQHRDRDYGYTF. CDR3 DNA: TGTGCCAGCAGCCAACACAGAGACAGGGACTATGGCTACACCTTC.

The CDR3 loop reads CASTQGQGARNEQYF. The CDR3 DNA is TGTGCCAGTACCCAGGGACAGGGGGCGCGGAACGAGCAGTACTTC. This chain links TRBV19 with TRBJ2-7; TRBD1 matches at 12 bases. V trimming: 7 bases; J trimming: 5 bases; junction bases outside the gene matches: 9. The CDR3 contains 15 residues. The germline CDR1 and CDR2 sequences are LNHDA and SQIVND (reference sequence).